This is a list of T cell receptor beta chains from one sample in a study of shared T cell receptors in the human thymus. Data came from immunoSEQ multiplex PCR; TCRdb stores just in-frame clones and leaves some out. The sample lists roughly 550,000 clones; about 84% were seen once. The sample was also reused in another study, on human thymus T cells.

The material sequenced was thymocytes. The receptor set was obtained from a boy under three years old with a congenital heart defect. Both conserved end residues are part of each CDR3. The D gene is left open where the match is weak. Clone size appears in some rows only: once, few, many, or a class for an expanded clone.

d_gene: .
abundance: few
v_gene: TRBV27
j_gene: TRBJ2-7
CDR3nt: TGTGCCAGCAGTTTAAGGGGGGGGGTTCGTTACGAGCAGTACTTC
CDR3aa: CASSLRGGVRYEQYF

d_gene: .
abundance: once
v_gene: TRBV25-1
j_gene: TRBJ1-1
CDR3nt: TGTGCCAGCAGTGAAACCCGGGAGAACACTGAAGCTTTCTTT
CDR3aa: CASSETRENTEAFF

d_gene: TRBD2
abundance: .
v_gene: TRBV27
j_gene: TRBJ2-5
CDR3nt: TGTGCCAGCAGTTTACGGGGAATAGCGGGAGGGTGGGGGGAGACCCAGTACTTC
CDR3aa: CASSLRGIAGGWGETQYF

d_gene: .
abundance: .
v_gene: TRBV27
j_gene: TRBJ2-7
CDR3nt: TGTGCCAGTGGGTACGGGGTCTACGAGCAGTACTTC
CDR3aa: CASGYGVYEQYF

d_gene: .
abundance: few
v_gene: TRBV12-5
j_gene: TRBJ2-7
CDR3nt: TGTGCTAGTGGTCGCAACACCGACCGAGGGTCCTACGAGCAGTACTTC
CDR3aa: CASGRNTDRGSYEQYF

d_gene: TRBD2
abundance: .
v_gene: TRBV9
j_gene: TRBJ2-7
CDR3nt: TGTGCCAGCAGCGAATCTAGCGGAAGGTTCGACGAGCAGTACTTC
CDR3aa: CASSESSGRFDEQYF

d_gene: .
abundance: few
v_gene: TRBV5-5
j_gene: TRBJ1-2
CDR3nt: TGTGCCAGCAGCCGCTACACGGGGGGGGGCTACACCTTC
CDR3aa: CASSRYTGGGYTF

d_gene: .
abundance: .
v_gene: TRBV28
j_gene: TRBJ2-5
CDR3nt: TGTGCCAGCAGTCCAGATACAGAGAACCGAGAAAAACAAGAGACCCAGTACTTC
CDR3aa: CASSPDTENREKQETQYF

d_gene: .
abundance: .
v_gene: TRBV14
j_gene: TRBJ2-3
CDR3nt: TGTGCCAGCAGCCACCAACCAGGGGCCTGGAGCACAGATACGCAGTATTTT
CDR3aa: CASSHQPGAWSTDTQYF

d_gene: TRBD1
abundance: .
v_gene: TRBV9
j_gene: TRBJ2-5
CDR3nt: TGTGCCAGCAGCGTAGCTGGAGGGACAGGACCCCTCCTGGAGACCCAGTACTTC
CDR3aa: CASSVAGGTGPLLETQYF

d_gene: TRBD1
abundance: .
v_gene: TRBV30
j_gene: TRBJ2-5
CDR3nt: TGTGCCTGGGCACGGGGCCTCAGGGGGCGGCAAGAGACCCAGTACTTC
CDR3aa: CAWARGLRGRQETQYF

d_gene: .
abundance: .
v_gene: TRBV11-3
j_gene: TRBJ2-7
CDR3nt: TGTGCCAGCAGCTGGACTGTAAAAGACGAGCAGTACTTC
CDR3aa: CASSWTVKDEQYF

d_gene: .
abundance: .
v_gene: TRBV28
j_gene: TRBJ2-5
CDR3nt: TGTGCCAGCACCCCGCACAGGGATCGGACCCAGTACTTC
CDR3aa: CASTPHRDRTQYF

d_gene: TRBD2
abundance: .
v_gene: TRBV4-3
j_gene: TRBJ2-5
CDR3nt: TGCGCCAGCAGTCCCGAGCGGGATCGAGAGACCCAGTACTTC
CDR3aa: CASSPERDRETQYF

d_gene: TRBD2
abundance: .
v_gene: TRBV4-3
j_gene: TRBJ2-2
CDR3nt: TGCGCCAGCAGCCAAGCCGGGGGGAAGGAGAACACCGGGGAGCTGTTTTTT
CDR3aa: CASSQAGGKENTGELFF

d_gene: TRBD1
abundance: few
v_gene: TRBV2
j_gene: TRBJ1-2
CDR3nt: TGTGCCAGCAGTGAAAGTATAGGGACAGGGGGCCCCTATGGCTACACCTTC
CDR3aa: CASSESIGTGGPYGYTF

d_gene: .
abundance: .
v_gene: TRBV14
j_gene: TRBJ2-3
CDR3nt: TGTGCCAGCAGCCCGGTCGCAGATACGCAGTATTTT
CDR3aa: CASSPVADTQYF

d_gene: TRBD1
abundance: .
v_gene: TRBV19
j_gene: TRBJ1-4
CDR3nt: TGTGCCAGTAGACCCCTAGGGGGCCCTGAAAAACTGTTTTTT
CDR3aa: CASRPLGGPEKLFF

d_gene: .
abundance: .
v_gene: TRBV4-3
j_gene: TRBJ2-7
CDR3nt: TGCGCCAGCAGGCCAAGATGGGAGTCGGCAGGCGGCTCCTACGAGCAGTACTTC
CDR3aa: CASRPRWESAGGSYEQYF

d_gene: .
abundance: .
v_gene: TRBV30
j_gene: TRBJ1-1
CDR3nt: TGTGCCTGCCTCTCTCGGGGGGGGCGGAACACTGAAGCTTTCTTT
CDR3aa: CACLSRGGRNTEAFF

d_gene: .
abundance: .
v_gene: TRBV30
j_gene: TRBJ2-7
CDR3nt: TGTGCCTGGAGTCCCACAGGGCTCTACGAGCAGTACTTC
CDR3aa: CAWSPTGLYEQYF

d_gene: .
abundance: .
v_gene: TRBV29-1
j_gene: TRBJ2-7
CDR3nt: TGCAGCGTCGGATGGCAGGCCACCTACGAGCAGTACTTC
CDR3aa: CSVGWQATYEQYF

d_gene: TRBD1
abundance: .
v_gene: TRBV2
j_gene: TRBJ1-4
CDR3nt: TGTGCCAGCAGTGTCGCTCGGGCAGGGGGCTTAGCAACTAATGAAAAACTGTTTTTT
CDR3aa: CASSVARAGGLATNEKLFF

d_gene: .
abundance: .
v_gene: TRBV6-5
j_gene: TRBJ2-1
CDR3nt: TGTGCCAGCAGGGGGACTCACAATGAGCAGTTCTTC
CDR3aa: CASRGTHNEQFF

d_gene: TRBD2
abundance: .
v_gene: TRBV4-1
j_gene: TRBJ2-1
CDR3nt: TGCGCCAGCAGCCAAGCGCTAGCGGAGGGGCAGTTCTTC
CDR3aa: CASSQALAEGQFF

d_gene: TRBD2
abundance: .
v_gene: TRBV28
j_gene: TRBJ2-1
CDR3nt: TGTGCCAGCAGTCCCACCGTGGCTAGCGGGAGTCTGAGCTCCTACAATGAGCAGTTCTTC
CDR3aa: CASSPTVASGSLSSYNEQFF

d_gene: TRBD2
abundance: once
v_gene: TRBV5-1
j_gene: TRBJ2-7
CDR3nt: TGCGCCAGCAGCTTGATTAGCGGGAGGGCCGGCGAGCAGTACTTC
CDR3aa: CASSLISGRAGEQYF

d_gene: TRBD1
abundance: .
v_gene: TRBV7-9
j_gene: TRBJ1-2
CDR3nt: TGTGCCAGCAGTTACAACAGGGGGCCTAGGGATGGCTACACCTTC
CDR3aa: CASSYNRGPRDGYTF

d_gene: TRBD2
abundance: .
v_gene: TRBV19
j_gene: TRBJ2-7
CDR3nt: TGTGCCAGTAGTCCAACGGGGGGAAGCTACTACGAGCAGTACTTC
CDR3aa: CASSPTGGSYYEQYF

d_gene: .
abundance: once
v_gene: TRBV28
j_gene: TRBJ2-7
CDR3nt: TGTGCCAGCAGTACCCAGGGTGCCGAGCAGTACTTC
CDR3aa: CASSTQGAEQYF

d_gene: TRBD2
abundance: .
v_gene: TRBV18
j_gene: TRBJ2-3
CDR3nt: TGTGCCAGCTCACCCCCCAAGCGGGGAAGCACAGATACGCAGTATTTT
CDR3aa: CASSPPKRGSTDTQYF

d_gene: .
abundance: .
v_gene: TRBV5-6
j_gene: TRBJ2-2
CDR3nt: TGTGCCAGCAGGGGCCACACCGGGGAGCTGTTTTTT
CDR3aa: CASRGHTGELFF

d_gene: .
abundance: .
v_gene: TRBV7-7
j_gene: TRBJ2-5
CDR3nt: TGTGCTAGCAGCCGAGCCCCCCAAGAGACCCAGTACTTC
CDR3aa: CASSRAPQETQYF

d_gene: .
abundance: .
v_gene: TRBV4-1
j_gene: TRBJ2-7
CDR3nt: TGCGCCAGCAGCCAACGGTCCGGGATCTACGAGCAGTACTTC
CDR3aa: CASSQRSGIYEQYF

d_gene: TRBD1
abundance: .
v_gene: TRBV7-9
j_gene: TRBJ2-1
CDR3nt: TGTGCCAGCAGCTTAACAGGGGGCGGGTTCCGTGAGAATGAGCAGTTCTTC
CDR3aa: CASSLTGGGFRENEQFF

d_gene: TRBD1
abundance: .
v_gene: TRBV5-4
j_gene: TRBJ1-2
CDR3nt: TGTGCCAGCAGCTTCAGGGGGCTCCTCTATGGCTACACCTTC
CDR3aa: CASSFRGLLYGYTF

d_gene: .
abundance: .
v_gene: TRBV2
j_gene: TRBJ2-7
CDR3nt: TGTGCCAGCAGGGACGGGGTGTACTACGAGCAGTACTTC
CDR3aa: CASRDGVYYEQYF

d_gene: .
abundance: .
v_gene: TRBV11-2
j_gene: TRBJ1-4
CDR3nt: TGTGCCAGCAGCTTAGACAGGGGAGAAAAACTGTTTTTT
CDR3aa: CASSLDRGEKLFF

d_gene: TRBD1
abundance: .
v_gene: TRBV19
j_gene: TRBJ1-2
CDR3nt: TGTGCCAGTAGTGGGGACAGGGGCGATTATGGCTACACCTTC
CDR3aa: CASSGDRGDYGYTF

d_gene: .
abundance: .
v_gene: TRBV7-9
j_gene: TRBJ1-2
CDR3nt: TGTGCCAGCAGCCGCCGGGGGGGGAACCTCTATGGCTACACCTTC
CDR3aa: CASSRRGGNLYGYTF

d_gene: TRBD1
abundance: .
v_gene: TRBV5-1
j_gene: TRBJ2-1
CDR3nt: TGCGCCAGCAGCTTCCGGGACAGGGGTGACGAGTTCTTC
CDR3aa: CASSFRDRGDEFF

d_gene: .
abundance: .
v_gene: TRBV9
j_gene: TRBJ1-3
CDR3nt: TGTGCCAGCAGCGTAGACTGGGAGGACCTCTCTGGAAACACCATATATTTT
CDR3aa: CASSVDWEDLSGNTIYF